The 5 T cell receptor beta chains in this list originate from one sample, sequenced in a study of T cell responses to AZD1222 COVID-19 vaccine. Data came from immunoSEQ multiplex PCR; TCRdb stores just in-frame clones and leaves some out. Found here are approximately 110,000 clones, around 87% of them singletons; the top ten hold roughly 1.1%. This material consisted of peripheral blood, taken on day 0 of AZD1222 vaccination. Every receptor here comes from an adult in good health.

The V call is TRBV7-2, the J call TRBJ2-5; D may be TRBD2 (6 bases). In germline, CDR1 is SGHTA, CDR2 FQGNSA. With 1 base removed from V and 2 bases from J, the gap between germline ends came to 11 bases. The CDR3 is 15 residues long. The CDR3 nucleotides are TGTGCCAGCAGCTTAGGGAGGGTTAGGCAAGAGACCCAGTACTTC. Amino acid sequence: CASSLGRVRQETQYF.

In this sample, this clone turned up once. CDR3 sequence: CASSTYLKFF. The DNA of the CDR3 is TGTGCCAGCTCGACTTATTTGAAGTTCTTC. The chain joins TRBV12-3 or TRBV12-4 to TRBJ2-1, with D hard to call. V gave up 8 bases and J gave up 14 bases, with 13 bases separating them. The CDR3 is made up of 10 amino acids.

In DNA, the CDR3 is TGTGCCAGCAGCCAGATATCCGGAAGCACAGAAAAACTGTTTTTT. Translated: CASSQISGSTEKLFF. The chain has TRBV14 and TRBJ1-4; unclear D gene. CDR1 is SGHDN and CDR2 is FVKESK in the germline V gene. The CDR3 has 15 residues. V was cut by 3 bases and J by 8 bases, with 16 bases left in between.

The gene calls are TRBV6-5 and TRBJ1-1; TRBD1 might be the D (5 bases). Trimming pared 6 bases from V and 1 base from J, leaving 12 bases between. Germline-derived CDR1 and CDR2 are MNHEY and SVGAGI. The CDR3 runs 14 residues. In nucleotides, the CDR3 is TGTGCCAGCAGCCGGGACCCTAAGAACACTGAAGCTTTCTTT. Translation: CASSRDPKNTEAFF.

With regard to this clone: This sample also contains other DNA sequences that code for the same CDR3. The J gene is TRBJ2-7, the V gene TRBV19, with D maybe TRBD1 (6 bases). The CDR3 loop spans 13 amino acids. From germline, CDR1 is LNHDA and CDR2 SQIVND (reference sequence). The V gene lost 5 bases and the J gene lost 2 bases, with 10 bases spanning the gap. The CDR3 region has the DNA TGTGCCAGTAGTCCCGGGACAACCTACGAGCAGTACTTC. Amino acids: CASSPGTTYEQYF.